These 19 T cell receptor beta chains were all obtained from the same sample, sequenced in a study of T cells after yellow fever vaccination. MiXCR, run by TCRdb on the 5' RACE reads, gives a single entry per CDR3 protein. The top ten clones hold about 15% of a sample with some 600,000 distinct CDR3 sequences, 12% of them seen once. The source was PBMCs, collected on the day of the yellow fever booster vaccination. These receptors all come from a man aged 25-40 years who received the YFV17D yellow fever vaccine.

The gene calls are TRBV20-1 and TRBJ1-6, with D uncertain. The CDR3 covers 17 residues. The V end was cut by 0 bases, the J end by 0 bases, with 12 bases between. Germline assignment: CDR1 DFQATT and CDR2 SNEGSKA (reference sequence). CDR3 protein: CSARDLQKSSYNSPLHF. In DNA form, the CDR3 reads TGCAGTGCTAGAGATCTACAGAAGAGCTCCTATAATTCACCCCTCCACTTT.

The chain uses TRBV20-1 and TRBJ2-1, with 9 positions matching TRBD2. This CDR3 has 15 residues. V dropped 6 bases and J dropped 2; count of bases not matched to a gene: 8. The V gene's germline CDR1 is DFQATT and CDR2 SNEGSKA (reference sequence). The CDR3 sequence: CSARPLAGTYNEQFF. DNA for the CDR3: TGCAGTGCCCGTCCCCTAGCGGGAACCTACAATGAGCAGTTCTTC.

This clonotype was observed a few times. The chain carries TRBV5-1 and TRBJ1-5, with no clear D. The CDR3 loop spans 14 amino acids. Germline values: CDR1 SGHRS, CDR2 YFSETQ. Trimming cost V 4 bases and J 0 bases, with 8 bases left between them. CDR3 sequence (DNA): TGCGCCAGCAGCCAGGCCGATAGCAATCAGCCCCAGCATTTT. Its protein is CASSQADSNQPQHF.

This clonotype appeared a few times. The chain combines TRBV4-2 with TRBJ1-5; D uncertain. The CDR3 runs to 14 residues. Germline CDR1 and CDR2: LGHNA and YNFKEQ. V shed 0 bases and J shed 3 bases, with 6 bases lying between them. The CDR3 loop reads CASSQDRFNQPQHF. The DNA for the CDR3 is TGTGCCAGCAGCCAAGATCGGTTCAATCAGCCCCAGCATTTT.

The gene calls are TRBV7-8 and TRBJ1-3, with 7 bases aligning to TRBD1. Germline assignment: CDR1 SGHVS and CDR2 FQNEAQ. The V and J ends lost 4 bases and 6 bases, in that order; junction bases with no gene match: 6. This CDR3 is 14 amino acids long. CDR3 in amino acids: CASSSTGRVNTIYF. DNA for the CDR3: TGTGCCAGCAGCTCGACAGGGAGGGTAAACACCATATATTTT.

This chain links TRBV6-6 with TRBJ2-1; D is ambiguous. V was cut by 4 bases and J by 3 bases, with 7 bases left in between. Germline CDR1 is MNHNY and CDR2 is SVGAGI (reference sequence). This CDR3 has 13 amino acids. The CDR3 region has the DNA TGTGCCAGCAGTTTCACAAACTACAATGAGCAGTTCTTC. The encoded protein is CASSFTNYNEQFF.

This clonotype was seen ten or more times. The chain joins TRBV20-1 to TRBJ2-7; D remains unclear. The V gene's germline CDR1 is DFQATT and CDR2 SNEGSKA (reference sequence). The CDR3 covers 12 residues. Trimming took 0 bases from V and 1 from J, leaving 4 bases between them. Here the CDR3 reads CSARDSSYEQYF. CDR3 coding DNA: TGCAGTGCTAGAGACAGTTCCTACGAGCAGTACTTC.

This rearrangement joins TRBV20-1 to TRBJ1-1; TRBD1 matches 9 bases. V dropped 6 bases and J dropped 6; count of bases not matched to a gene: 11. Per germline, CDR1 DFQATT and CDR2 SNEGSKA (reference sequence). The CDR3 spans 14 residues. The CDR3 bases are TGCAGTGCAGACTCCACAGGGGGCTCCCCTGAAGCTTTCTTT. This codes for CSADSTGGSPEAFF.

V usage is TRBV6-2 or TRBV6-3 and J usage is TRBJ2-2; 7 nucleotides align to TRBD1. V lost 10 bases to trimming and J lost 7 bases; unmatched junction nucleotides: 3. The CDR3 runs to 11 residues. The germline gives CDR1 MNHEY, CDR2 SVGEGT. The CDR3 DNA is TGTGCCAAACAGGGGATCGGGGAGCTGTTTTTT. Translated: CAKQGIGELFF.

This clonotype appeared a few times. The chain recombines TRBV20-1 with TRBJ2-1; 14 bases map to TRBD2. V dropped 4 bases and J dropped 8; count of bases not matched to a gene: 4. CDR1 is DFQATT, CDR2 SNEGSKA, per germline (reference sequence). The CDR3 loop spans 14 amino acids. The CDR3 DNA reads as TGCAGTGCTAAGGGACTAGCGGGAGTCGATGAGCAGTTCTTC. The encoded protein is CSAKGLAGVDEQFF.

This clonotype was observed a few times. CDR3 protein: CASSGTAGNTIYF. For the CDR3, the DNA is TGTGCCAGCAGTGGGACAGCCGGAAACACCATATATTTT. This chain joins TRBV6-1 and TRBJ1-3; perhaps TRBD1 as D (6 bases). This CDR3 is 13 amino acids long. CDR1 and CDR2 (germline): MNHNS, SASEGT. The ends were cut back, 4 bases at V and 4 bases at J, with 8 bases in the middle.

CDR3 bases: TGTGCCAGCAGCTTAGCCTTGAGGACAGACTCCTACGAGCAGTACTTC. It codes for CASSLALRTDSYEQYF. J is TRBJ2-7 and V is TRBV7-8; D is perhaps TRBD1 (6 bases). The germline CDR1 and CDR2 sequences are SGHVS and FQNEAQ. CDR3 length: 16 amino acids. The germline V and J ends were trimmed by 0 bases and 0 bases, with 12 bases remaining between them.

This rearrangement joins TRBV12-3 or TRBV12-4 to TRBJ1-3; 8 bases align to TRBD1. With V trimmed by 10 bases and J by 4 bases, 6 bases remained unmatched. CDR3 length: 13 amino acids. This CDR3 reads CATDRTGGNTIYF. CDR3 sequence (DNA): TGTGCCACCGATCGGACAGGGGGAAACACCATATATTTT.

The sample holds a few counts of this clonotype. The V gene is TRBV20-1, the J gene TRBJ2-7, with D hard to call. V was cut by 5 bases and J by 4 bases, with 18 bases left in between. Germline CDR1 is DFQATT and CDR2 is SNEGSKA (reference sequence). The CDR3 is 14 amino acids. CDR3: CSAPRQWEGYEQYF. CDR3 nucleotide sequence: TGCAGTGCTCCACGTCAGTGGGAAGGTTACGAGCAGTACTTC.

This clonotype has a handful of counts. Here the CDR3 DNA reads TGTGCCAGTAGTGGGGACACCGGGAAATCCTACGAGCAGTACTTC. Its translation is CASSGDTGKSYEQYF. The gene calls are TRBV19 and TRBJ2-7; a weak D match, TRBD1 (6 bases). The germline V gene encodes CDR1 LNHDA and CDR2 SQIVND (reference sequence). The CDR3 length is 15 residues. The V end was cut by 5 bases, the J end by 1 base, with 15 bases between.

This clonotype has a handful of counts. The CDR3 loop reads CSASPSRPYEQYF. CDR3 DNA: TGCAGTGCTAGTCCTAGCAGGCCCTACGAGCAGTACTTC. The chain has TRBV20-1 and TRBJ2-7; possibly TRBD2 for D (5 bases). Per the germline V gene, CDR1 is DFQATT and CDR2 is SNEGSKA (reference sequence). The germline V and J ends were trimmed by 3 bases and 2 bases, with 11 bases remaining between them. The CDR3 length is 13 residues.

CDR3 coding DNA: TGTGCCAGCAGCCAAGCCGAGACCCACACCGGGGAGCTGTTTTTT. This translates into CASSQAETHTGELFF. The chain employs TRBV14 and TRBJ2-2, with no clear D. In germline, CDR1 is SGHDN, CDR2 FVKESK. The ends were cut back, 1 base at V and 3 bases at J, with 9 bases in the middle. CDR3 size: 15 residues.

The J gene is TRBJ2-2, the V gene TRBV5-1; possible D gene TRBD2, 6 bases. The germline gives CDR1 SGHRS, CDR2 YFSETQ. The CDR3 is 15 residues long. V was clipped by 0 bases and J by 4 bases, with 10 bases between them. CDR3 nucleotide sequence: TGCGCCAGCAGCTTGGAGGTGGGAGGCACCGGGGAGCTGTTTTTT. It specifies CASSLEVGGTGELFF.

This clonotype came up a few times. The J gene is TRBJ2-3, the V gene TRBV20-1, with no clear D. The ends were cut back, 3 bases at V and 4 bases at J, with 14 bases in the middle. The length of the CDR3 is 14 residues. The V gene's germline CDR1 is DFQATT and CDR2 SNEGSKA (reference sequence). DNA for the CDR3: TGCAGTGCTAGGGGGATAGCCGGGCCAGATACGCAGTATTTT. Protein sequence: CSARGIAGPDTQYF.